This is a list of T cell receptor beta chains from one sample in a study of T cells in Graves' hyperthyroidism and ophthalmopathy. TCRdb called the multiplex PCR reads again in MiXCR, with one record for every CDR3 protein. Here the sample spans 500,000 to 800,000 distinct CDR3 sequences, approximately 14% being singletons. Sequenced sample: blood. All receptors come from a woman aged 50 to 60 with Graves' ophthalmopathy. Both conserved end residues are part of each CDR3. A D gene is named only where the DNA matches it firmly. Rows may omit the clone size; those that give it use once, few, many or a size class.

cdr3_nt: TGTGCCAGCAGCTTAGGGCAGTCGAACACCGGGGAGCTGTTTTTT
cdr3_aa: CASSLGQSNTGELFF
d_call: .
clone_size: many
v_call: TRBV7-9
j_call: TRBJ2-2

cdr3_nt: TGCGCCAGCAGCTTGGGGGCTGGGAGCACTGAAGCTTTCTTT
cdr3_aa: CASSLGAGSTEAFF
d_call: .
clone_size: many
v_call: TRBV5-1
j_call: TRBJ1-1

cdr3_nt: TGTGCCTGGAGTGTTTTAATATCCCGAGGGGAGCAGTTCTTC
cdr3_aa: CAWSVLISRGEQFF
d_call: .
clone_size: many
v_call: TRBV30
j_call: TRBJ2-1

cdr3_nt: TGTGCCAGCAGCACACAGGGCACAGATACGCAGTATTTT
cdr3_aa: CASSTQGTDTQYF
d_call: .
clone_size: many
v_call: TRBV7-3
j_call: TRBJ2-3

cdr3_nt: TGTGCCAGCAGTGAGGGACTAGCGGGAGTCAACACAGATACGCAGTATTTT
cdr3_aa: CASSEGLAGVNTDTQYF
d_call: TRBD2
clone_size: many
v_call: TRBV2
j_call: TRBJ2-3

cdr3_nt: TGTGCCAGCAGCCTCGGACAGGGGGCAGATACGCAGTATTTT
cdr3_aa: CASSLGQGADTQYF
d_call: TRBD1
clone_size: many
v_call: TRBV7-9
j_call: TRBJ2-3

cdr3_nt: TGCAGTGCTACGGGACCCTTGCGACGGCCCCAGCATTTT
cdr3_aa: CSATGPLRRPQHF
d_call: .
clone_size: few
v_call: TRBV20-1
j_call: TRBJ1-5

cdr3_nt: TGCGCCAGCACTAAGACTAGCGGGAGAGTAGGGAATGAGCAGTTCTTC
cdr3_aa: CASTKTSGRVGNEQFF
d_call: TRBD2
clone_size: .
v_call: TRBV10-2
j_call: TRBJ2-1

cdr3_nt: TGTGCTAGTGGTTTTCGCGGACAGGGCTCACCCCTCCACTTT
cdr3_aa: CASGFRGQGSPLHF
d_call: TRBD1
clone_size: many
v_call: TRBV12-5
j_call: TRBJ1-6

cdr3_nt: TGTGCCACCAGTGATTTGAGTACACCGCACAATGAGCAGTTCTTC
cdr3_aa: CATSDLSTPHNEQFF
d_call: .
clone_size: .
v_call: TRBV24-1
j_call: TRBJ2-1

cdr3_nt: TGTGCCAGCAGCCAAGATGGGGCTCGTGGCTACACCTTC
cdr3_aa: CASSQDGARGYTF
d_call: .
clone_size: many
v_call: TRBV3-1
j_call: TRBJ1-2

cdr3_nt: TGTGCCAGCAGCCGTTTATCCAGGGGTGGGAACACTGAAGCTTTCTTT
cdr3_aa: CASSRLSRGGNTEAFF
d_call: .
clone_size: many
v_call: TRBV7-8
j_call: TRBJ1-1

cdr3_nt: TGTGCCAGCAGCTTACAAAGCGGGAGGGCCGTGGGAAATGAGCAGTTCTTC
cdr3_aa: CASSLQSGRAVGNEQFF
d_call: TRBD2
clone_size: .
v_call: TRBV7-2
j_call: TRBJ2-1

cdr3_nt: TGTGCCAGCAGTTACTTTAGCGGAGCTGCCCCGAAGACACAAGAGACCCAGTACTTC
cdr3_aa: CASSYFSGAAPKTQETQYF
d_call: .
clone_size: many
v_call: TRBV6-2/TRBV6-3
j_call: TRBJ2-5

cdr3_nt: TGTGCCAGCAGCCCGACTAGCGGTGGTGTCGAGCAGTACTTC
cdr3_aa: CASSPTSGGVEQYF
d_call: TRBD2
clone_size: many
v_call: TRBV3-1
j_call: TRBJ2-7

cdr3_nt: TGTGCCAGCAGCTTGAAACGGCGGGACTCCGGGGGGGGCTACGAGCAGTACTTC
cdr3_aa: CASSLKRRDSGGGYEQYF
d_call: TRBD2
clone_size: many
v_call: TRBV7-3
j_call: TRBJ2-7

cdr3_nt: TGTGCCAGCAGTTTCCCGTCCGAGCAGTACTTC
cdr3_aa: CASSFPSEQYF
d_call: .
clone_size: many
v_call: TRBV28
j_call: TRBJ2-7

cdr3_nt: TGTGCCAGCAGCCCTCGGACTAGCGGGAGGGCCTACAATGAGCAGTTCTTC
cdr3_aa: CASSPRTSGRAYNEQFF
d_call: TRBD2
clone_size: many
v_call: TRBV7-9
j_call: TRBJ2-1

cdr3_nt: TGTGCCAGCAGAATTATTGGGCAGGGAAAGTACTTC
cdr3_aa: CASRIIGQGKYF
d_call: .
clone_size: .
v_call: TRBV6-1
j_call: TRBJ2-5

cdr3_nt: TGCAGTGCTAGAGATCTACTTACTATCCCCGGCGATGAGCAGTTCTTC
cdr3_aa: CSARDLLTIPGDEQFF
d_call: .
clone_size: many
v_call: TRBV20-1
j_call: TRBJ2-1

cdr3_nt: TGTGCCAGCAGCTTAGAAGGACTAGATCTCTACGAGCAGTACTTC
cdr3_aa: CASSLEGLDLYEQYF
d_call: TRBD2
clone_size: many
v_call: TRBV7-2
j_call: TRBJ2-7

cdr3_nt: TGTGCCAGCTCACCCGACAGGGTAAAAGAGACCCAGTACTTC
cdr3_aa: CASSPDRVKETQYF
d_call: TRBD1
clone_size: .
v_call: TRBV18
j_call: TRBJ2-5

cdr3_nt: TGTGCCAGCAGCCCCGGACAGGGAGGCAATCAGCCCCAGCATTTT
cdr3_aa: CASSPGQGGNQPQHF
d_call: TRBD1
clone_size: many
v_call: TRBV11-2
j_call: TRBJ1-5

cdr3_nt: TGTGCCAGCAGTTACGGTACTAGCGGGAGGTACGAGCAGTACTTC
cdr3_aa: CASSYGTSGRYEQYF
d_call: TRBD2
clone_size: .
v_call: TRBV6-1
j_call: TRBJ2-7

cdr3_nt: TGTGCCACCAGCAGAGAGGGGACAGGGGAGCTGTTTTTT
cdr3_aa: CATSREGTGELFF
d_call: .
clone_size: few
v_call: TRBV15
j_call: TRBJ2-2

cdr3_nt: TGTGCCAGCAGTAGACGGGACAGGGGTATGAACACTGAAGCTTTCTTT
cdr3_aa: CASSRRDRGMNTEAFF
d_call: TRBD1
clone_size: many
v_call: TRBV6-1
j_call: TRBJ1-1

cdr3_nt: TGCAGTGTTAGAGGTCCAGGAGGGAGAAGCAATGAGCAGTTCTTC
cdr3_aa: CSVRGPGGRSNEQFF
d_call: .
clone_size: many
v_call: TRBV20-1
j_call: TRBJ2-1

cdr3_nt: TGTGCCACCGGAAAGACTATCCCCTACAATGAGCAGTTCTTC
cdr3_aa: CATGKTIPYNEQFF
d_call: .
clone_size: many
v_call: TRBV15
j_call: TRBJ2-1

cdr3_nt: TGTGCCAGCAGCCAAGAGGGACCTCAACTTAATGAAAGACTGTTTTTT
cdr3_aa: CASSQEGPQLNERLFF
d_call: .
clone_size: .
v_call: TRBV4-2
j_call: TRBJ1-4